This entry describes one T cell receptor beta chain. Given a much more abundant clone one base away, this may be a read error. This record comes from a study of tumor-infiltrating lymphocytes in primary liver carcinoma. Background on the study: Enrolled patients were male and female, aged 30 to 69 years.

J gave up 7 bases and V 1 base, and 10 bases lay outside the gene matches. The CDR3 covers 15 residues. Germline V lookup: CDR1 SGHRS, CDR2 YFSETQ. Total RNA (approximately 0.5 ug) served as template for TCR beta cDNA synthesis primed by a constant-region primer. Modified slightly, ARM-PCR produced TCR beta libraries over three nested multiplex PCR rounds. The study ran its first two PCR rounds for around 10 cycles each, using TRBV1-TRBV30 forward primers and a C-beta reverse primer. TCRdb re-called the multiplex PCR reads with MiXCR, one entry per CDR3 protein. The sample consists of over 100,000 distinct CDR3 sequences, roughly 70% of them appearing once. Taking about 18-30 mg of unsorted bulk tissue, the authors co-extracted RNA and DNA.

This clonotype was obtained from a woman aged 55 to 70 with primary liver carcinoma and hepatitis B virus infection. Sequencing was carried out using tumor-adjacent normal liver tissue. V and J are TRBV5-1 and TRBJ1-1, with 7 bases lining up with TRBD1. CDR3 loop: CASSLTGQQYSEAFF. In nucleotides, the CDR3 is TGCGCCAGCAGCTTGACGGGACAGCAATACAGTGAAGCTTTCTTT.